These 13 T cell receptor beta chains originate from one sample sequenced in a study of tissue T cells after allogeneic stem cell transplantation. Sequenced by immunoSEQ multiplex PCR; TCRdb stores in-frame clones only, minus some. This table has some 2,000 clones, about three quarters appearing once. This sample comprised ileal tissue, obtained at autopsy. The receptor set was obtained from a male patient aged 35 to 70 with steroid-refractory graft-versus-host disease after an allogeneic stem cell transplant. Some T cells may possibly be graft donor cells.

V is TRBV5-8 and J is TRBJ1-2, with no clear D. V was shortened by 0 bases and J by 5 bases, with 8 bases between the two germline ends. The CDR3 contains 13 residues. In germline, CDR1 is SGHTS, CDR2 YDEGEE. DNA for the CDR3: TGTGCCAGCAGCTTGGACAGAAGATATGGCTACACCTTC. This gives the protein CASSLDRRYGYTF.

V usage is TRBV6-2 or TRBV6-3 and J usage is TRBJ1-1; D is undetermined. The CDR3 spans 12 residues. From germline, CDR1 is MNHEY and CDR2 SVGEGT. Trimming removed 5 bases from V and 3 bases from J, with 7 bases in between. The CDR3: CASSPQYTEAFF. The CDR3 DNA reads TGTGCCAGCAGTCCACAGTACACTGAAGCTTTCTTT.

The rearrangement uses TRBV7-3 and TRBJ2-7; 8 nucleotides line up with TRBD2. CDR1 SGHTA and CDR2 FQGTGA come from the germline V gene. After removal of 2 bases from V and 2 bases from J, the junction contained 5 bases not matched to a gene. The CDR3 totals 15 residues. The chain's CDR3 is CASSLDGGATYEQYF. The CDR3 nucleotides read TGTGCCAGCAGCTTAGACGGGGGGGCTACCTACGAGCAGTACTTC.

The chain joins TRBV11-1 to TRBJ2-3; no reliable D call. The germline V and J ends were trimmed by 1 base and 4 bases, with 6 bases remaining between them. Germline CDR1 and CDR2: SGHAT and FQDESV (reference sequence). The CDR3 runs 13 residues. The CDR3 loop is CASSLVEADTQYF. The CDR3 DNA reads as TGTGCCAGCAGCTTAGTTGAGGCAGATACGCAGTATTTT.

This chain connects TRBV10-1 to TRBJ2-7; D gene unclear. The CDR3 covers 13 residues. With 5 bases removed from V and 0 bases from J, the gap between germline ends came to 8 bases. The germline V gene has CDR1 WNHNN and CDR2 SYGVQD (reference sequence). CDR3 in DNA: TGCGCCAGCAGTTACTCCAGCTCCTACGAGCAGTACTTC. It is translated as CASSYSSSYEQYF.

This clone was observed a handful of times. The rearrangement links TRBV7-2 to TRBJ1-5, with 9 bases aligning to TRBD1. This CDR3 region has 15 residues. Per germline, CDR1 SGHTA and CDR2 FQGNSA. V shed 8 bases, J shed 0 bases, and the junction held 5 bases outside the gene matches. The CDR3 bases are TGTGCCAGCGGGTGGACAGGGGATAGCAATCAGCCCCAGCATTTT. Translating it yields CASGWTGDSNQPQHF.

The chain links TRBV4-2 to TRBJ1-2, with D unclear. CDR1 and CDR2 (germline): LGHNA, YNFKEQ. V was trimmed by 0 bases and J by 7 bases, leaving 15 bases between them. CDR3 size: 15 residues. The CDR3 loop reads CASSQDRQSERGYTF. Here the CDR3 DNA reads TGTGCCAGCAGCCAAGATCGTCAGAGTGAGCGTGGCTACACCTTC.

A few counts support this clone. V and J are TRBV19 and TRBJ2-6; tentative D call: TRBD1 (5 bases). Per germline, CDR1 LNHDA and CDR2 SQIVND (reference sequence). V lost 0 bases, J lost 0 bases, and 12 bases lay in between. CDR3 length equals 18 residues. The CDR3 protein is CASSIDAGSFSGANVLTF. DNA of the CDR3: TGTGCCAGTAGTATAGACGCAGGGTCGTTCTCTGGGGCCAACGTCCTGACTTTC.

The chain links TRBV11-2 to TRBJ2-7; D is ambiguous. CDR1 SGHAT and CDR2 FQNNGV come from the germline V gene. The CDR3 runs to 14 residues. Deletions cut 1 base from V and 6 bases from J, with 13 bases between. The CDR3 loop is CASSLVGQASEQYF. The CDR3 DNA is TGTGCCAGCAGCTTAGTTGGGCAGGCTAGCGAGCAGTACTTC.

V usage is TRBV30 and J usage is TRBJ2-7; D may be TRBD2 (6 bases). The germline V gene has CDR1 GTSNPN and CDR2 SVGIG (reference sequence). Between the trimmed V and J ends, which lost 3 bases and 4 bases, there was a span of 10 bases. There are 12 residues in the CDR3. CDR3 in amino acids: CAWREGRYEQYF. For the CDR3, the DNA is TGTGCCTGGAGGGAGGGTCGATACGAGCAGTACTTC.

The chain recombines TRBV5-1 with TRBJ2-1; D is possibly TRBD2 (6 bases). The CDR3 loop spans 14 amino acids. Between the trimmed V and J ends, which lost 1 base and 9 bases, there was a span of 14 bases. Germline CDR1 and CDR2: SGHRS and YFSETQ. CDR3 in DNA: TGCGCCAGCAGCTTGCGGGCTAGCGAGGGTGAGCAGTTCTTC. Translating it yields CASSLRASEGEQFF.

V usage is TRBV5-8 and J usage is TRBJ1-5, with a weak D call TRBD1 (6 bases). Trimming stripped 0 bases from V and 6 bases from J, with 16 bases between. CDR1 is SGHTS, CDR2 YDEGEE, per germline. The CDR3 covers 16 residues. CDR3 protein: CASSLVAGQGSQPQHF. The CDR3 DNA reads as TGTGCCAGCAGCTTGGTTGCGGGGCAGGGGAGTCAGCCCCAGCATTTT.

The rearrangement joins TRBV14 to TRBJ1-1, with D maybe TRBD1 (5 bases). The CDR3 has 15 amino acids. The V gene lost 0 bases and the J gene lost 4 bases, with 12 bases spanning the gap. Germline lookup yields CDR1 SGHDN and CDR2 FVKESK. The CDR3 here is CASSQDPGVVTEAFF. The CDR3 DNA is TGTGCCAGCAGCCAAGATCCGGGGGTGGTCACTGAAGCTTTCTTT.